The next 19 T cell receptor beta chains were all read from a single sample in a study of cytomegalovirus exposure and HLA in healthy donors. The protocol was immunoSEQ multiplex PCR, while the TCRdb copy is restricted to in-frame clones and leaves out a portion. The table lists 150,000 to 180,000 clones, 86% of them singletons. The sample taken for sequencing was PBMCs. These receptors were obtained from a human donor in good health.

The V and J genes are TRBV9 and TRBJ1-2; TRBD1 agrees at 7 bases. V shed 0 bases and J 7 bases; nucleotides not matched to a gene: 9. Germline CDR1 is SGDLS and CDR2 is YYNGEE. This CDR3 is built from 15 residues. The CDR3 nucleotides are TGTGCCAGCAGCGTAGGCGGAGGGGGCGTTTCTGGCTACACCTTC. It codes for CASSVGGGGVSGYTF. Looking up the rest from reference TRBV9 and TRBJ1-2 gives the full variable domain: DSGVTQTPKHLITATGQRVTLRCSPRSGDLSVYWYQQSLDQGLQFLIQYYNGEERAKGNILERFSAQQFPDLHSELNLSSLELGDSALYFCASSVGGGGVSGYTFGSGTRLTVV.

This chain connects TRBV6-6 to TRBJ1-1; 10 bases are shared with TRBD1. J was trimmed by 5 bases and V by 0 bases; bases with no gene match: 3. The CDR3 spans 15 residues. Per the germline V gene, CDR1 is MNHNY and CDR2 is SVGAGI (reference sequence). Here the CDR3 DNA reads TGTGCCAGCAGTTACTCCAGGACAGGGGGAACTGAAGCTTTCTTT. It encodes CASSYSRTGGTEAFF.

The chain uses TRBV29-1 and TRBJ1-2; D is uncertain. CDR3 length: 12 amino acids. The germline gives CDR1 SQVTM, CDR2 ANQGSEA. V lost 6 bases and J 2 bases, leaving 10 bases between the germline ends. The CDR3 region is CSVVTRNYGYTF. DNA of the CDR3: TGCAGCGTAGTCACACGAAACTATGGCTACACCTTC.

The V and J genes are TRBV29-1 and TRBJ1-2; 7 positions match TRBD1. From germline, CDR1 is SQVTM and CDR2 ANQGSEA. V shed 6 bases and J 4 bases; nucleotides not matched to a gene: 8. The CDR3 is made up of 13 amino acids. The CDR3 reads CSVDDRDPYGYTF. CDR3 DNA sequence: TGCAGCGTCGACGACAGGGACCCCTATGGCTACACCTTC.

The gene calls are TRBV6-6 and TRBJ1-6, with D uncertain. Trimming cost V 0 bases and J 7 bases, with 10 bases left between them. The germline CDR1 and CDR2 sequences are MNHNY and SVGAGI (reference sequence). This CDR3 is 15 amino acids long. The CDR3 DNA reads as TGTGCCAGCAGTTACTCTGGCAGGATAAATTCACCCCTCCACTTT. Translation gives CASSYSGRINSPLHF.

This sequence joins TRBV10-2 and TRBJ2-1, with D uncertain. This CDR3 is built from 15 residues. Germline V lookup: CDR1 WSHSY, CDR2 SAAADI. V was pared by 2 bases and J by 9 bases, with 17 bases between. CDR3 bases: TGCGCCAGCAGTGAGGCAACCCCCTGGGCAGGTGAGCAGTTCTTC. Translation: CASSEATPWAGEQFF.

The rearrangement joins TRBV28 to TRBJ2-4; 7 positions agree with TRBD2. V shed 5 bases and J 0 bases; nucleotides not matched to a gene: 4. This CDR3 has 15 residues. Germline assignment: CDR1 MDHEN and CDR2 SYDVKM. The CDR3 coding sequence is TGTGCCAGCAGTCGAGCGGGAATAGCCAAAAACATTCAGTACTTC. Translation: CASSRAGIAKNIQYF.

This chain uses TRBV6-1 with TRBJ2-3; tentatively, D is TRBD1 (5 bases). CDR1 is MNHNS and CDR2 is SASEGT in the germline V gene. The CDR3 loop spans 15 amino acids. V was shortened by 8 bases and J by 2 bases, with 17 bases between the two germline ends. CDR3 in DNA: TGTGCCAGCTCCAATTGGGGCCAGAACACAGATACGCAGTATTTT. It is translated as CASSNWGQNTDTQYF.

This chain links TRBV29-1 with TRBJ2-5; D might be TRBD2 (6 bases). Trimming took off 3 bases at V and 5 bases at J, with 13 bases between the two ends. The CDR3 extends over 13 amino acids. Germline CDR1 and CDR2: SQVTM and ANQGSEA. Here the CDR3 DNA reads TGCAGCGTTGAGCGGCGGGGCGGGGAGACCCAGTACTTC. Amino acid sequence: CSVERRGGETQYF.

This sequence joins TRBV15 and TRBJ2-3; TRBD2 matches at 7 bases. The CDR3 is made up of 16 amino acids. In germline, CDR1 is LNHNV, CDR2 YYDKDF (reference sequence). Trimming took 0 bases from V and 5 from J; bases not matched to a gene: 8. CDR3 sequence reads: CATSRETGGMGDTQYF. In nucleotides, the CDR3 is TGTGCCACCAGCAGAGAGACGGGGGGTATGGGAGATACGCAGTATTTT.

J is TRBJ2-7 and V is TRBV4-1, with D possibly matching TRBD1 (6 bases). Germline values: CDR1 MGHRA, CDR2 YSYEKL. This CDR3 is 15 amino acids long. Trimming left V 2 bases short and J 2 bases short, with 13 bases between. The DNA for the CDR3 is TGCGCCAGCAGCCAACCGGGACACACTACCTACGAGCAGTACTTC. Translating it yields CASSQPGHTTYEQYF.

J is TRBJ2-3 and V is TRBV7-9; 7 positions match TRBD2. The CDR3 has 16 residues. Germline values: CDR1 SEHNR, CDR2 FQNEAQ (reference sequence). J gave up 4 bases and V 6 bases, and 13 bases lay outside the gene matches. This chain's CDR3 is CASRLAKRGGPDTQYF. CDR3 nucleotides: TGTGCCAGCAGGCTAGCGAAGCGGGGAGGACCAGATACGCAGTATTTT.

The V and J genes are TRBV19 and TRBJ2-7; 7 bases align to TRBD1. Per the germline V gene, CDR1 is LNHDA and CDR2 is SQIVND (reference sequence). This CDR3 comprises 17 residues. The V gene end was trimmed by 5 bases and the J gene end by 0 bases; junction bases not matched to a gene: 13. In nucleotides, the CDR3 is TGTGCCAGTAGTGGGGTGTTTGGCCAGGGGGACTCCTACGAGCAGTACTTC. This gives the protein CASSGVFGQGDSYEQYF.

The chain recombines TRBV4-1 with TRBJ2-7, with D possibly TRBD1 on 6 matching bases. The CDR3 extends over 15 amino acids. Per the germline V gene, CDR1 is MGHRA and CDR2 is YSYEKL. V was cut by 0 bases and J by 1 base, with 10 bases left in between. The CDR3 here is CASSQDGQGSYEQYF. CDR3 nucleotides: TGCGCCAGCAGCCAAGATGGTCAGGGGTCCTACGAGCAGTACTTC.

CDR3: CASSLRTSFTDTQYF. The CDR3 coding sequence is TGTGCCAGCAGCTTAAGGACTAGCTTTACAGATACGCAGTATTTT. The V call is TRBV7-2, the J call TRBJ2-3; 8 bases map to TRBD2. V was clipped by 2 bases and J by 3 bases; unmatched bases: 4. Germline V lookup: CDR1 SGHTA, CDR2 FQGNSA. The CDR3 covers 15 residues.

This chain connects TRBV6-5 to TRBJ2-3, with D perhaps TRBD2 (5 bases). Germline V gene data show CDR1 as MNHEY and CDR2 as SVGAGI. The V end lost 6 bases, the J end lost 2 bases, and 12 bases lay between the germline ends. The CDR3 is made up of 14 amino acids. CDR3 coding DNA: TGTGCCAGCAGCCAGGAGGTTGTCACAGATACGCAGTATTTT. Protein sequence: CASSQEVVTDTQYF.

V is TRBV16 and J is TRBJ1-5, with D uncertain. From germline, CDR1 is KGHSY and CDR2 FQNENV. Trimming removed 0 bases at V and 7 bases at J, with 10 bases between. There are 14 residues in the CDR3. CDR3 coding DNA: TGTGCCAGCAGCCAATCTGCGCCGCGGCAGCCCCAGCATTTT. Translating gives CASSQSAPRQPQHF.

This clone was seen only a few times. The chain recombines TRBV5-4 with TRBJ1-1; TRBD1 aligns across 8 bases. V shed 8 bases and J 0 bases; nucleotides not matched to a gene: 9. Germline CDR1 and CDR2: SGHNT and YYREEE (reference sequence). CDR3 length: 15 amino acids. The CDR3, as DNA: TGTGCCAGTGGGACAGGCGTTATCATGAACACTGAAGCTTTCTTT. The encoded protein is CASGTGVIMNTEAFF.

The chain links TRBV5-1 to TRBJ1-5; D is unclear. Deletions cut 4 bases from V and 0 bases from J, with 11 bases between. The germline CDR1 and CDR2 sequences are SGHRS and YFSETQ. CDR3 length: 15 residues. CDR3 residues: CASSTGPYSNQPQHF. CDR3 sequence (DNA): TGCGCCAGCAGCACGGGTCCCTATAGCAATCAGCCCCAGCATTTT. The full variable domain, rest sourced from reference TRBV5-1 and TRBJ1-5, is KAGVTQTPRYLIKTRGQQVTLSCSPISGHRSVSWYQQTPGQGLQFLFEYFSETQRNKGNFPGRFSGRQFSNSRSEMNVSTLELGDSALYLCASSTGPYSNQPQHFGDGTRLSIL.